Detailed here is one T cell receptor (beta chain). The source of the sample is a study of blood T cell repertoires in COVID-19. The germline V gene encodes CDR1 ENHRY and CDR2 SYGVKD. There are 14 residues in the CDR3. The J segment lost 4 bases and the V segment lost 7 bases, leaving 7 bases of the junction unmatched. Study processing details: Cell counts per sample came from amplifying reference gene primers. Profiling relied on immunoSEQ multiplex PCR, and the TCRdb table lists in-frame clones only, not all of them. V and J calls plus clone size are reproduced from that table; the DNA served to infer D and trimming. The sample lists some 460,000 clones; roughly nine tenths were seen once.

The TCR sequence derives from a woman between 18 and 29 years old with acute COVID-19. The material sequenced was PBMCs or T cells enriched from blood (not recorded which). V gene TRBV10-3 combines with J gene TRBJ2-7, with 10 nucleotides matching TRBD2. This CDR3 reads CAIKPGTSVYEQYF. The CDR3 bases are TGTGCCATCAAACCCGGGACTAGCGTTTACGAGCAGTACTTC.